This T cell receptor beta chain was captured in a study of monozygotic twins with inflammatory bowel disease. Study results and limitations: Healthy co-twins, by inverse Simpson, had higher TCRbeta diversity than their siblings with IBD. Discrimination among different T cell subtypes was not achievable. Lower sharing of clonotypes with other individuals was seen in IBD patients than in healthy twins. This was most marked in patients showing signs of disease activity.

Template switching introduced UMIs that contain a 6-nucleotide sample barcode. With the 5' RACE reads reprocessed, TCRdb shows one record per CDR3 protein and no DNA. The sample includes a few hundred thousand distinct CDR3 sequences. About this clonotype: As yet, its antigen is unknown.

Germline values: CDR1 MNHEY, CDR2 SMNVEV (reference sequence). The CDR3 extends over 13 amino acids. This chain joins TRBV27 and TRBJ1-2. Sequenced input: blood. This receptor was identified in a human donor with ulcerative colitis or Crohn's disease, or a healthy co-twin of an affected twin (not recorded which). This CDR3 is CASSLGVRGGYTF.